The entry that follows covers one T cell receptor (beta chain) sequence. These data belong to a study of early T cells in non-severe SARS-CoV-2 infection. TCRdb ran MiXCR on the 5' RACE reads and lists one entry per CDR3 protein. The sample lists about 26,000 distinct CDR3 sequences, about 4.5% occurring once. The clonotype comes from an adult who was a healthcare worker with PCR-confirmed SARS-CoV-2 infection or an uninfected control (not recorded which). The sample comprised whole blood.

This CDR3 is CASRGIDTQYF. The CDR3 DNA sequence: TGTGCCAGCAGGGGGATTGATACGCAGTATTTT. V is TRBV7-9 and J is TRBJ2-3; D is undetermined. Germline CDR1 and CDR2: SEHNR and FQNEAQ (reference sequence). The CDR3 runs 11 residues. The V gene lost 6 bases and the J gene lost 6 bases, with 7 bases spanning the gap.